The text below deals with one TCR beta chain. The table lists this clone with a count of one. Its target antigen remains unknown. Within one base of it there is no much larger clone, and no base qualities were kept. The CDR3 regions of human TCRbeta chains were subjected to immunosequencing. The original pipeline was this. Repertoire TCRs were matched against a reference library of SARS-CoV-2-specific TCRs generated with the MIRA antigen-specificity platform. Breadth meant the fraction of unique TCRs that were SARS-CoV-2-associated, whereas depth meant the fraction of total T cells that were SARS-CoV-2-associated. Using the MIRA data, each spike-specific TCR was mapped to the spike region that the TCR reacts to and placed in a CD4 or CD8 class. Log10-transformed breadth and depth values were compared by one-way ANOVA with Sidak's multiple comparisons tests. Imported from immuneACCESS, the table was reduced by TCRdb to in-frame sequences with V and J called. These copies leave out some clones; in studies compared against another copy, an unresolved V gene accounts for under half, and the cause of the remainder is not known. V, J and clone size were drawn from that table, and D and trimming were deduced from the DNA. The sample contains some 180,000 clones, around nine tenths of them found a single time. The ten biggest clones cover around 1.1% of the sample.

This sample is part of a study of T cell responses to AZD1222 COVID-19 vaccine (dated by TCRdb to about 2021). Study-wide context: TCR sequencing covered 233 trial participants: roughly 200 given two doses of AZD1222 and some 25 given two doses of MenACWY control vaccine. Trial participants were enrolled by age into 18-55, 56-69 and 70-plus year subgroups, with roughly 150, 30 and 60 TCR-sequenced participants respectively. General conclusions and limits of the study: The 56-69-year group was small, and its depth increase did not reach significance, likely because of low power. Participants were mostly white British, with more females than males. The authors suggested clonal diversity may have been underestimated. Because no samples from the day 14 peak response were available, repertoires could be characterized only after the peak T cell response. Nearly half of unique spike-specific TCRs reportedly recognized epitopes outside regions mutated in the B.1.351 and B.1.1.7 variants. Vaccine-associated CD4 TCRs spanned the whole spike protein, with dominant responses in regions 160-218 and 743-854. A significant rise in spike-specific TCR breadth and depth was observed after two AZD1222 doses relative to day 0 and relative to MenACWY recipients. Only a handful of AZD1222 recipients were SARS-CoV-2 seropositive at baseline, limiting conclusions about previously exposed vaccinees.

From its cysteine to its phenylalanine, the CDR3 spans 12 amino acids. Left in the record is the CDR3 DNA by itself, 36 bases read in frame from the first base. As encoded in the germline V gene, CDR1 is SQVTM while CDR2 is ANQGSEA. Ends trimmed: V by 6 bases, J by 7 bases; bases unmatched to a gene: 6. In light of the paper, this sample's time point label describes: about 28 days (+/-7) after the second vaccine dose. AZD1222 recipients given second doses at about 4 weeks or at about 12 weeks were pooled, since spike-specific TCR depth and breadth were not found to differ between the two schedules. Vaccinee samples were obtained from the UK trials COV001 and COV002, which included a single-blind randomized controlled phase 2/3 trial of AZD1222 (ChAdOx1 nCoV-19) in healthy adults. For TCRbeta chain sequencing, PBMC samples from trial participants were taken at day 0 and at day 28 after the second dose.

This TCR was sampled from an adult who received the AZD1222 COVID-19 vaccine. This specimen consisted of peripheral blood, obtained 28 days after the second AZD1222 dose. The sequence joins TRBV29-1 to TRBJ2-7; 10 bases in between match TRBD1. The DNA sequence follows: TGCAGCGTCGGGACAGGGGCAGATGAGCAGTACTTC. It translates to CSVGTGADEQYF.